This note documents a single T cell receptor beta chain sequence. Its antigen is currently unknown. V was cut by 1 base and J by 1 base, with 13 bases left in between. Germline loops: CDR1 SQVTM, CDR2 ANQGSEA. The CDR3 totals 15 residues. The protocol was immunoSEQ multiplex PCR, while the TCRdb copy is restricted to in-frame clones and leaves out a portion. Of some 2,000,000 clones listed, over 85% are singletons. This sample is drawn from a study of shared clonotypes between healthy human individuals. At the level of the study: The donor pool was made up of a couple of women and three men aged 18 to 49. Study findings and constraints: What rarefaction showed was incomplete sorted-subset sequencing despite large depth.

CD45RO-negative, CCR7-positively selected cells formed the naive CD8 fraction, excluding terminally differentiated effector memory CD45RA+ cells. The sequenced sample consisted of naive CD8+ T cells sorted from blood. V gene TRBV29-1 combines with J gene TRBJ2-5; a possible D gene is TRBD1 (6 bases). This clonotype was obtained from a man aged 18 to 30 in good health. For the CDR3, the DNA is TGCAGCGTTGAAGTTTTAGGGGACACCCAAGAGACCCAGTACTTC. Its protein product is CSVEVLGDTQETQYF.